The entry that follows covers one TCR beta chain sequence. Sequenced by immunoSEQ multiplex PCR; TCRdb stores in-frame clones only, minus some. The sample has some 150,000 clones, 80% to 95% seen once. The V and J ends lost 7 bases and 5 bases, in that order; junction bases with no gene match: 4. This CDR3 has 14 residues. Germline V gene data show CDR1 as SGHTS and CDR2 as YDEGEE. The data originate from a study of CD4+ T cells in melanoma. The chain has TRBV5-8 and TRBJ2-1; 12 bases are a match to TRBD2. This TCR was sampled from a human donor with melanoma. CDR3 region: CASELAGGDNEQFF. The CDR3 region has the DNA TGTGCCAGCGAGCTAGCGGGGGGGGACAATGAGCAGTTCTTC.